The 19 T cell receptor beta chains below come from one sample, sequenced in a study of cytomegalovirus exposure and HLA in healthy donors. The PCR ran on 60 Vbeta and 13 Jbeta primers. Here immunoSEQ multiplex PCR was the method, and the copy in TCRdb shows in-frame clones only, minus some. There are roughly 40,000 clones in the sample, with 3.5% to 4% held by the top ten. Sequencing was done on a sample of PBMCs. These TCRs come from a male donor in good health and CMV-seronegative.

This chain joins TRBV29-1 and TRBJ2-1, with TRBD2 as a possible D gene (7 bases). The CDR3 runs 14 residues. The germline CDR1 and CDR2 sequences are SQVTM and ANQGSEA. The V and J ends lost 3 bases and 2 bases respectively, with 11 bases between them. CDR3 sequence reads: CSVDAGATYNEQFF. CDR3 coding DNA: TGCAGCGTTGACGCGGGGGCGACCTACAATGAGCAGTTCTTC.

The CDR3 sequence is CASSPRGPNQPQHF. CDR3 nucleotide sequence: TGTGCCAGCAGTCCCCGCGGTCCCAATCAGCCCCAGCATTTT. The chain links TRBV5-6 to TRBJ1-5; D is uncertain. CDR3 length: 14 residues. Trimming removed 5 bases from V and 3 bases from J, with 12 bases in between. Germline V gene lookup returns CDR1 SGHDT and CDR2 YYEEEE.

The rearrangement links TRBV5-1 to TRBJ2-3; D is perhaps TRBD1 (6 bases). CDR1 and CDR2 (germline): SGHRS, YFSETQ. With 1 base removed from V and 4 bases from J, the gap between germline ends came to 7 bases. The length of the CDR3 is 13 residues. CDR3 loop: CASSLSGADTQYF. In DNA form, the CDR3 reads TGCGCCAGCAGCTTGTCAGGGGCAGATACGCAGTATTTT.

The V and J genes are TRBV13 and TRBJ1-1, with 7 bases lining up with TRBD1. The CDR3 runs 15 residues. Germline V gene lookup returns CDR1 PRHDT and CDR2 FYEKMQ (reference sequence). The trim removed 6 bases at V and 6 bases at J, leaving 13 bases unmatched. The CDR3 is CASSFTGDRGPEAFF. Written as DNA, the CDR3 is TGTGCCAGCAGTTTTACAGGGGATCGGGGTCCTGAAGCTTTCTTT.

The chain uses TRBV2 and TRBJ2-7; 8 bases fit TRBD1. Per the germline V gene, CDR1 is SNHLY and CDR2 is FYNNEI. This CDR3 is 13 amino acids long. The V gene end was trimmed by 6 bases and the J gene end by 6 bases; junction bases not matched to a gene: 7. CDR3 nucleotides: TGTGCCAGCAGGAAGGACAGGGAAATCGAGCAGTACTTC. Its translation is CASRKDREIEQYF. Filled out from reference TRBV2 and TRBJ2-7, the complete variable domain reads EPEVTQTPSHQVTQMGQEVILRCVPISNHLYFYWYRQILGQKVEFLVSFYNNEISEKSEIFDDQFSVERPDGSNFTLKIRSTKLEDSAMYFCASRKDREIEQYFGPGTRLTVT.

The J gene is TRBJ2-7, the V gene TRBV7-2; D perhaps matches TRBD2 (6 bases). CDR1 is SGHTA and CDR2 is FQGNSA in the germline V gene. V dropped 5 bases and J dropped 2 bases, with 16 bases sitting between them. The CDR3 is 15 amino acids. The CDR3 DNA follows: TGTGCCAGCAGCCGGGTGGGGGGATTCGCCTACGAGCAGTACTTC. This encodes CASSRVGGFAYEQYF.

V gene TRBV18 combines with J gene TRBJ2-3; 7 nucleotides align to TRBD1. This CDR3 contains 13 residues. Trimming took 3 bases from V and 10 from J; bases not matched to a gene: 7. Germline CDR1 KGHSH, CDR2 LQKENI. CDR3 sequence (DNA): TGTGCCAGCTCACCCGGGACAGACTTTTCGCAGTATTTT. It translates to CASSPGTDFSQYF.

The genes are TRBV27 and TRBJ2-7; TRBD1 agrees at 7 bases. The J segment lost 2 bases and the V segment lost 6 bases, leaving 10 bases of the junction unmatched. CDR1 is MNHEY and CDR2 is SMNVEV in the germline V gene (reference sequence). This CDR3 spans 15 amino acids. DNA for the CDR3: TGTGCCAGCAGCAATCAACAGGGGAATCCCTACGAGCAGTACTTC. Protein sequence: CASSNQQGNPYEQYF.

The chain carries TRBV7-9 and TRBJ1-1, with unresolved D. Germline V CDR1 and CDR2: SEHNR, FQNEAQ (reference sequence). V was pared by 4 bases and J by 1 base, with 16 bases between. The CDR3 is 16 residues long. The CDR3 is CASSYNPLQANTEAFF. CDR3 nucleotide sequence: TGTGCCAGCAGCTATAATCCACTCCAAGCGAACACTGAAGCTTTCTTT.

J is TRBJ1-1 and V is TRBV6-5, with D uncertain. The CDR3 spans 11 residues. Looked up from germline, CDR1 is MNHEY and CDR2 is SVGAGI. With 8 bases removed from V and 7 bases from J, the gap between germline ends came to 11 bases. CDR3 sequence reads: CASEARYEAFF. CDR3 bases: TGTGCCAGCGAGGCGCGGTATGAAGCTTTCTTT.

V is TRBV5-1 and J is TRBJ1-1; no clear D gene. V lost 0 bases, J lost 0 bases, and 6 bases lay in between. CDR3 length equals 14 residues. Germline V lookup: CDR1 SGHRS, CDR2 YFSETQ. The DNA of the CDR3 is TGCGCCAGCAGCTTGGACACAATGAACACTGAAGCTTTCTTT. It encodes CASSLDTMNTEAFF.

The chain carries TRBV18 and TRBJ2-7; D gene uncertain. Trimming shortened V by 2 bases and J by 2 bases, and 13 bases separated the two germline ends. CDR1 KGHSH and CDR2 LQKENI come from the germline V gene. The CDR3 is 15 amino acids. The CDR3 DNA is TGTGCCAGCTCACCAACCGGGTCCAATCCCTACGAGCAGTACTTC. It yields the protein CASSPTGSNPYEQYF. The full variable domain, rest sourced from reference TRBV18 and TRBJ2-7, is NAGVMQNPRHLVRRRGQEARLRCSPMKGHSHVYWYRQLPEEGLKFMVYLQKENIIDESGMPKERFSAEFPKEGPSILRIQQVVRGDSAAYFCASSPTGSNPYEQYFGPGTRLTVT.

The genes are TRBV4-2 and TRBJ2-3; a weak D match, TRBD2 (7 bases). Between the trimmed V and J ends, which lost 4 bases and 3 bases, there was a span of 14 bases. The CDR3 has 15 amino acids. Germline V gene sequence: CDR1 LGHNA, CDR2 YNFKEQ. Written as DNA, the CDR3 is TGTGCCAGCAGCCCCATGGGGGGGCCGACAGATACGCAGTATTTT. Translating gives CASSPMGGPTDTQYF.

This chain connects TRBV6-6 to TRBJ1-5; D is possibly TRBD1 (5 bases). CDR3 length: 14 amino acids. The V gene's germline CDR1 is MNHNY and CDR2 SVGAGI (reference sequence). The germline V and J ends were trimmed by 6 bases and 4 bases, with 13 bases remaining between them. CDR3 amino acids: CASSPTVGNQPQHF. For the CDR3, the DNA is TGTGCCAGCAGCCCGACAGTTGGAAATCAGCCCCAGCATTTT.

The rearrangement joins TRBV27 to TRBJ2-5; possibly TRBD2 for D (6 bases). Germline assignment: CDR1 MNHEY and CDR2 SMNVEV (reference sequence). The CDR3 is 14 amino acids. The V gene lost 4 bases and the J gene lost 0 bases, with 9 bases spanning the gap. The CDR3 nucleotides read TGTGCCAGCAGTTCCGGGACTCACCAAGAGACCCAGTACTTC. Residues: CASSSGTHQETQYF.

The gene calls are TRBV29-1 and TRBJ2-3; D is unresolved. Germline values: CDR1 SQVTM, CDR2 ANQGSEA. Trimming took 5 bases from V and 6 from J, leaving 24 bases between them. This CDR3 region has 16 residues. CDR3 residues: CSVQGSLEERADTQYF. CDR3 DNA: TGCAGCGTTCAAGGCTCTTTAGAGGAGAGAGCCGATACGCAGTATTTT.

The chain employs TRBV6-5 and TRBJ2-7; 12 bases match TRBD1. The trim removed 2 bases at V and 6 bases at J, leaving 5 bases unmatched. The CDR3 extends over 15 amino acids. Germline V lookup: CDR1 MNHEY, CDR2 SVGAGI. CDR3 residues: CASSYIGTGGGEQYF. In DNA form, the CDR3 reads TGTGCCAGCAGTTACATTGGGACAGGGGGCGGCGAGCAGTACTTC.

The rearrangement links TRBV5-1 to TRBJ2-7; TRBD2 might be the D (5 bases). The CDR3 is 12 amino acids. Trimming took 4 bases from V and 7 from J, leaving 12 bases between them. Germline assignment: CDR1 SGHRS and CDR2 YFSETQ. CDR3 coding DNA: TGCGCCAGCAGCCCGGACCGGAGGGAGCAGTACTTC. It specifies CASSPDRREQYF.

V gene TRBV6-5 combines with J gene TRBJ2-1; TRBD1 aligns across 8 bases. V lost 4 bases and J lost 9; bases outside the gene matches: 2. Germline V CDR1 and CDR2: MNHEY, SVGAGI. CDR3 size: 12 residues. This CDR3 reads CASSSGQGEQFF. CDR3 nucleotides: TGTGCCAGCAGTTCTGGACAGGGTGAGCAGTTCTTC.